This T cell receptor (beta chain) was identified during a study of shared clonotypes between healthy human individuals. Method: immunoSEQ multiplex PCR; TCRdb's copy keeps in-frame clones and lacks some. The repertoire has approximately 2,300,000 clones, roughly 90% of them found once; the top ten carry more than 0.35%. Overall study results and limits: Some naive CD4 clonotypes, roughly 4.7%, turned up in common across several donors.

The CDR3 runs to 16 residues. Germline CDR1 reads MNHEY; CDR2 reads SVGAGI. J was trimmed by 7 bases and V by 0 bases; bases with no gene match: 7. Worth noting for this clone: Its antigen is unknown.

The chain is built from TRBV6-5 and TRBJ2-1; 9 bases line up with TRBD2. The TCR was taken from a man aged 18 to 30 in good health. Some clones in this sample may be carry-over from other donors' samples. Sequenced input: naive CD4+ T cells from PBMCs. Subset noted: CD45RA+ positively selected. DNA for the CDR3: TGTGCCAGCAGTTACTCGAAAGCGGGAGGAGGGAATGAGCAGTTCTTC. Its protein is CASSYSKAGGGNEQFF.